The 21 T cell receptor beta chains reported below all come from one sample, sequenced in a study of T cell responses to AZD1222 COVID-19 vaccine. Libraries were prepared by immunoSEQ multiplex PCR; TCRdb keeps only in-frame clonotypes and omits some of them. The sample consists of about 170,000 clones, roughly nine tenths of them appearing once. Sequenced here: peripheral blood, sampled on day 0 of AZD1222 vaccination. The receptors shown here come from an adult in good health.

The chain couples TRBV3-1 (or the pseudogene TRBV3-2) to TRBJ1-5; D is undetermined. Germline CDR1 is LGHDT and CDR2 is YNNKEL (reference sequence). The CDR3 has 13 residues. The V end lost 3 bases, the J end lost 0 bases, and 3 bases lay between the germline ends. CDR3 DNA: TGTGCCAGCAGCCAGGGTAGCAATCAGCCCCAGCATTTT. This encodes CASSQGSNQPQHF.

The chain has TRBV27 and TRBJ2-1, with 8 positions matching TRBD1. The CDR3 length is 13 residues. Germline V CDR1 and CDR2: MNHEY, SMNVEV (reference sequence). Trimming took 7 bases from V and 8 from J; bases not matched to a gene: 7. The CDR3 DNA sequence: TGTGCCAGCACCCGGACAGGGTCGGATGAGCAGTTCTTC. It yields the protein CASTRTGSDEQFF.

This clone was detected once. The chain employs TRBV5-1 and TRBJ2-1, with 13 bases lining up with TRBD2. The germline gives CDR1 SGHRS, CDR2 YFSETQ. The CDR3 has 16 amino acids. V dropped 6 bases and J dropped 6; count of bases not matched to a gene: 9. As DNA, the CDR3 is TGCGCCAGCAACTCCGGGACTAGCGGGACAGGCAATGAGCAGTTCTTC. Amino acid sequence: CASNSGTSGTGNEQFF.

The rearrangement uses TRBV9 and TRBJ2-6; no definite D call. Trimming shortened V by 0 bases and J by 0 bases, and 7 bases separated the two germline ends. The germline V gene encodes CDR1 SGDLS and CDR2 YYNGEE. The CDR3 consists of 16 residues. The CDR3 DNA follows: TGTGCCAGCAGCGTAGCCCCCGCCTCTGGGGCCAACGTCCTGACTTTC. Translated, it gives CASSVAPASGANVLTF.

Here the CDR3 reads CATSSGDTGELFF. Written as DNA, the CDR3 is TGTGCCACCAGTAGCGGGGACACCGGGGAGCTGTTTTTT. V usage is TRBV24-1 and J usage is TRBJ2-2, with 7 bases identical to TRBD2. The CDR3 sequence is 13 residues long. Germline CDR1 and CDR2: KGHDR and SFDVKD. V lost 6 bases, J lost 3 bases, and 0 bases stayed unmatched.

V and J are TRBV7-2 and TRBJ2-1; D is uncertain. The CDR3 consists of 12 residues. Between the trimmed V and J ends, which lost 3 bases and 4 bases, there was a span of 4 bases. Germline values: CDR1 SGHTA, CDR2 FQGNSA. The chain's CDR3 is CASSFRYNEQFF. The DNA of the CDR3 is TGTGCCAGCAGCTTTAGGTACAATGAGCAGTTCTTC.

The rearrangement links TRBV7-8 to TRBJ1-1; possible D gene TRBD1, 6 bases. Trimming took 10 bases from V and 1 from J, leaving 13 bases between them. The germline CDR1 and CDR2 sequences are SGHVS and FQNEAQ. The CDR3 runs 13 residues. In nucleotides, the CDR3 is TGTGCCACGCGTAGGGGGGGGAACACTGAAGCTTTCTTT. Translation gives CATRRGGNTEAFF.

The chain recombines TRBV7-9 with TRBJ1-1; D not certain. The CDR3 is made up of 12 amino acids. Trimming stripped 2 bases from V and 7 bases from J, with 8 bases between. The V gene's germline CDR1 is SEHNR and CDR2 FQNEAQ (reference sequence). Written as DNA, the CDR3 is TGTGCCAGCAGCTTAACACGGGGTGAAGCTTTCTTT. Its protein is CASSLTRGEAFF.

Remarks on this clone: The sample carries other DNA sequences with the same CDR3. The chain links TRBV7-9 to TRBJ2-7; D gene unclear. The V and J ends lost 1 base and 2 bases respectively, with 3 bases between them. Germline values: CDR1 SEHNR, CDR2 FQNEAQ (reference sequence). This CDR3 has 12 residues. CDR3 nucleotides: TGTGCCAGCAGCTTAGGGACCTACGAGCAGTACTTC. It encodes CASSLGTYEQYF.

This chain joins TRBV6-1 and TRBJ2-7; TRBD1 aligns across 8 bases. V trimming: 3 bases; J trimming: 0 bases; junction bases outside the gene matches: 1. This CDR3 contains 14 residues. CDR1 and CDR2 (germline): MNHNS, SASEGT. This CDR3 is CASSDTGGSYEQYF. The CDR3, as DNA: TGTGCCAGCAGTGACACAGGGGGCTCCTACGAGCAGTACTTC.

This chain joins TRBV27 and TRBJ2-7, with D tentatively TRBD2 (6 bases). There are 13 residues in the CDR3. V gave up 11 bases and J gave up 5 bases, with 19 bases separating them. Germline V gives CDR1 MNHEY, CDR2 SMNVEV (reference sequence). The CDR3 loop is CARSGLSTDEQYF. CDR3 nucleotides: TGTGCCCGCTCGGGACTTTCAACCGACGAGCAGTACTTC.

The V gene is TRBV20-1, the J gene TRBJ2-1; tentative D call: TRBD2 (5 bases). CDR3 length: 13 residues. Between the trimmed V and J ends, which lost 3 bases and 5 bases, there was a span of 11 bases. Looked up from germline, CDR1 is DFQATT and CDR2 is SNEGSKA (reference sequence). The CDR3 DNA is TGCAGTGCTAGTGGTAGCGAGAACAATGAGCAGTTCTTC. Translated: CSASGSENNEQFF.

This sequence joins TRBV5-6 and TRBJ2-5; D may be TRBD1 (7 bases). This CDR3 has 14 residues. V gave up 2 bases and J gave up 5 bases, with 13 bases separating them. Germline V gives CDR1 SGHDT, CDR2 YYEEEE. CDR3 coding DNA: TGTGCCAGCAGCTTTACGGAGGGGGCGGAGACCCAGTACTTC. Amino acid sequence: CASSFTEGAETQYF.

This clone was observed once. This chain uses TRBV6-5 with TRBJ1-1, with D possibly being TRBD1 (6 bases). Germline assignment: CDR1 MNHEY and CDR2 SVGAGI. V was shortened by 6 bases and J by 4 bases, with 12 bases between the two germline ends. The CDR3 has 13 residues. The CDR3: CASRPTRGTEAFF. The CDR3 nucleotides read TGTGCCAGCAGACCGACCAGGGGCACTGAAGCTTTCTTT.

The rearrangement uses TRBV27 and TRBJ2-2, with a tentative D call TRBD2 (6 bases). The CDR3 totals 12 residues. Germline V gene lookup returns CDR1 MNHEY and CDR2 SMNVEV (reference sequence). V was pared by 4 bases and J by 8 bases, with 8 bases between. The CDR3 region is CASSSGGGELFF. Written as DNA, the CDR3 is TGTGCCAGCAGTTCCGGAGGGGGGGAGCTGTTTTTT.

This chain connects TRBV7-9 to TRBJ2-7; the D gene is possibly TRBD1 (5 bases). V was cut by 2 bases and J by 5 bases, with 13 bases left in between. Germline-derived CDR1 and CDR2 are SEHNR and FQNEAQ (reference sequence). The CDR3 totals 14 residues. The CDR3 sequence is CASSLRGSDHEQYF. CDR3 DNA: TGTGCCAGCAGCTTAAGGGGTTCCGACCACGAGCAGTACTTC.

The chain is built from TRBV5-8 and TRBJ1-2; D is undetermined. V lost 0 bases, J lost 2 bases, and 14 bases lay in between. Germline CDR1 reads SGHTS; CDR2 reads YDEGEE. The CDR3 is 16 amino acids. The CDR3: CASSLAGGPSNYGYTF. The CDR3 DNA sequence: TGTGCCAGCAGCTTGGCAGGCGGACCTAGCAACTATGGCTACACCTTC.

The chain employs TRBV5-4 and TRBJ2-1; 7 bases are shared with TRBD2. The V gene's germline CDR1 is SGHNT and CDR2 YYREEE (reference sequence). With 4 bases clipped from V and 1 base from J, the junction kept 5 bases outside the gene matches. The length of the CDR3 is 15 residues. The CDR3 loop reads CASSHGRLSYNEQFF. CDR3 coding DNA: TGTGCCAGCAGCCACGGGAGGCTTTCCTACAATGAGCAGTTCTTC.

V and J are TRBV5-5 and TRBJ1-5, with unresolved D. In germline, CDR1 is SGHKS, CDR2 YYEKEE (reference sequence). CDR3 size: 16 residues. Trimming removed 2 bases from V and 0 bases from J, with 12 bases in between. Here the CDR3 reads CASSLGGFNSNQPQHF. The CDR3 bases are TGTGCCAGCAGCTTAGGCGGCTTCAATAGCAATCAGCCCCAGCATTTT.

This clone turned up a few times. The chain links TRBV19 to TRBJ1-4; D is ambiguous. The germline V gene has CDR1 LNHDA and CDR2 SQIVND (reference sequence). CDR3 length equals 14 residues. The V and J ends lost 3 bases and 2 bases respectively, with 7 bases between them. CDR3: CASSIGQTNEKLFF. CDR3 bases: TGTGCCAGTAGTATCGGGCAGACTAATGAAAAACTGTTTTTT.

The chain has TRBV5-1 and TRBJ2-1, with D possibly being TRBD2 (6 bases). This CDR3 has 14 residues. The germline gives CDR1 SGHRS, CDR2 YFSETQ. V gave up 4 bases and J gave up 6 bases, with 14 bases separating them. CDR3 in amino acids: CASSSTSPFNEQFF. The CDR3 bases are TGCGCCAGCAGCAGTACTAGCCCTTTCAATGAGCAGTTCTTC.